A selection of T cell receptor beta chains follows, all from one sample in a study of cytomegalovirus exposure and HLA in healthy donors. TCRdb's copy holds only in-frame clones and misses some; the assay was immunoSEQ multiplex PCR. The table lists roughly 120,000 clones, 75% to 90% of them singletons. Sequencing was carried out using PBMCs. These receptors all come from a female donor in good health and CMV-seropositive. Each CDR3 is given with its conserved first and last residue. Each record gives: clone size, CDR3 length, D gene, J gene, V gene, CDR3 protein, CDR3 DNA. D genes are given only for firm matches. Expanded clones get a size class; other rows say once, few or many, or leave the size out.

>NA|16|TRBD1|TRBJ1-1|TRBV5-1
CASSLRAPQGGTEAFF
TGCGCCAGCAGCTTAAGGGCGCCCCAGGGGGGCACTGAAGCTTTCTTT
>NA|13|TRBD1|TRBJ1-1|TRBV7-2
CASSPPGGGEAFF
TGTGCCAGCAGCCCGCCAGGGGGCGGTGAAGCTTTCTTT
>NA|15|TRBD1|TRBJ1-6|TRBV30
CAWIEGASYNSPLHF
TGTGCCTGGATCGAGGGGGCATCCTATAATTCACCCCTCCACTTT
>NA|17|TRBD1|TRBJ1-4|TRBV9
CASSGPSTGSRGEKLFF
TGTGCCAGCAGCGGGCCTTCGACAGGGAGTAGGGGTGAAAAACTGTTTTTT
>once|15|TRBD2|TRBJ2-1|TRBV6-5
CASSISGGPDNEQFF
TGTGCCAGCAGTATTAGCGGGGGGCCGGACAATGAGCAGTTCTTC
>once|17|NA|TRBJ2-2|TRBV5-6
CASSNPTTRSNTGELFF
TGTGCCAGCAGCAACCCCACCACAAGATCGAACACCGGGGAGCTGTTTTTT
>few|12|TRBD1|TRBJ2-7|TRBV30
CAWSETGGEQYF
TGTGCCTGGAGTGAAACAGGGGGCGAGCAGTACTTC
>NA|14|TRBD1|TRBJ1-2|TRBV5-1
CASSWTGENYGYTF
TGCGCCAGCAGCTGGACAGGGGAGAACTATGGCTACACCTTC
>NA|17|NA|TRBJ2-1|TRBV7-9
CASIPPQSGSSYNEQFF
TGTGCCAGCATCCCCCCCCAATCGGGGAGCTCCTACAATGAGCAGTTCTTC
>NA|17|TRBD1|TRBJ1-2|TRBV27
CASSLTPPRTGTGGYTF
TGTGCCAGCAGTTTAACCCCCCCCCGGACAGGGACTGGAGGCTACACCTTC
>NA|13|NA|TRBJ2-2|TRBV4-3
CASSQDGTGELFF
TGCGCCAGCAGCCAAGACGGGACCGGGGAGCTGTTTTTT
>few|13|NA|TRBJ2-3|TRBV29-1
CSVQGMGTDTQYF
TGCAGCGTCCAGGGAATGGGCACAGATACGCAGTATTTT
>NA|13|NA|TRBJ2-2|TRBV2
CASRPTATGELFF
TGTGCCAGCAGGCCGACAGCTACCGGGGAGCTGTTTTTT
>once|16|TRBD1|TRBJ2-3|TRBV5-4
CASSSGQGPSTDTQYF
TGTGCCAGCAGCTCTGGACAGGGTCCTAGCACAGATACGCAGTATTTT
>once|12|NA|TRBJ2-3|TRBV7-9
CASSPESDTQYF
TGTGCCAGCAGCCCTGAGTCAGATACGCAGTATTTT
>NA|14|NA|TRBJ2-3|TRBV7-9
CAVLALVRTDTQYF
TGTGCCGTCCTAGCATTGGTCCGCACAGATACGCAGTATTTT
>NA|15|TRBD1|TRBJ1-5|TRBV5-6
CASSLGTGLNQPQHF
TGTGCCAGCAGCTTGGGGACAGGCCTCAATCAGCCCCAGCATTTT
>NA|15|NA|TRBJ2-5|TRBV4-1
CASSQGGVVGETQYF
TGCGCCAGCAGCCAAGGGGGGGTGGTGGGAGAGACCCAGTACTTC
>NA|13|NA|TRBJ1-2|TRBV7-2
CASSFSGFRGYTF
TGTGCCAGCAGCTTCTCAGGGTTTCGTGGCTACACCTTC
>NA|15|NA|TRBJ2-3|TRBV5-4
CASTHGRHGTDTQYF
TGTGCCAGCACCCATGGGAGACACGGCACAGATACGCAGTATTTT
>NA|14|NA|TRBJ2-2|TRBV7-9
CASKPGQNTGELFF
TGTGCCAGCAAACCGGGACAGAACACCGGGGAGCTGTTTTTT
>NA|18|TRBD1|TRBJ1-5|TRBV5-6
CASSLAAGGLHSNQPQHF
TGTGCCAGCAGCTTGGCAGCAGGGGGCTTACATAGCAATCAGCCCCAGCATTTT
>NA|12|NA|TRBJ1-1|TRBV15
CATSRDRGSAFF
TGTGCCACCAGCAGAGATCGAGGGTCAGCTTTCTTT
>NA|15|TRBD1|TRBJ1-5|TRBV5-1
CASSLGQGDNQPQHF
TGCGCCAGCAGCTTGGGACAGGGAGATAATCAGCCCCAGCATTTT
>NA|15|NA|TRBJ2-2|TRBV27
CASAQDYSDTGELFF
TGTGCCAGCGCCCAGGACTACTCGGACACCGGGGAGCTGTTTTTT
>NA|15|NA|TRBJ2-7|TRBV29-1
CSVELRAPSSYEQYF
TGCAGCGTTGAATTGCGGGCACCTAGCTCCTACGAGCAGTACTTC
>NA|17|TRBD2|TRBJ2-1|TRBV15
CATNGGRGLASLNEQFF
TGTGCCACCAACGGAGGACGGGGACTAGCTTCACTCAATGAGCAGTTCTTC
>few|16|TRBD2|TRBJ2-1|TRBV5-4
CASSHKRGIGYNEQFF
TGTGCCAGCAGCCATAAGCGGGGGATAGGCTACAATGAGCAGTTCTTC
>NA|14|NA|TRBJ1-2|TRBV27
CASSSQQQGYGYTF
TGTGCCAGCAGTTCCCAACAACAGGGCTATGGCTACACCTTC
>NA|15|TRBD1|TRBJ1-6|TRBV7-8
CASSPRTGSNSPLHF
TGTGCCAGCAGCCCCCGGACAGGGAGTAATTCACCCCTCCACTTT
>once|12|NA|TRBJ2-3|TRBV27
CATSGNTDTQYF
TGTGCCACATCAGGGAACACAGATACGCAGTATTTT
>NA|15|NA|TRBJ2-7|TRBV13
CASSLGGEGSYEQYF
TGTGCCAGCAGCTTAGGCGGGGAAGGATCCTACGAGCAGTACTTC
>NA|14|TRBD1|TRBJ1-2|TRBV28
CASSFLDRGYGYTF
TGTGCCAGCAGTTTTCTGGACAGGGGCTATGGCTACACCTTC
>NA|15|TRBD2|TRBJ2-1|TRBV4-1
CASSQLAGGGNEQFF
TGCGCCAGCAGCCAACTAGCGGGGGGTGGCAATGAGCAGTTCTTC
>NA|16|NA|TRBJ1-1|TRBV7-2
CASSLDPAVSNTEAFF
TGTGCCAGCAGCTTAGATCCCGCAGTATCGAACACTGAAGCTTTCTTT
>NA|15|NA|TRBJ2-7|TRBV7-2
CASSPKRDISYEQYF
TGTGCCAGCAGCCCCAAACGGGACATCTCCTACGAGCAGTACTTC
>once|14|NA|TRBJ1-5|TRBV30
CAWSDGNSNQPQHF
TGTGCCTGGAGTGATGGCAATAGCAATCAGCCCCAGCATTTT
>NA|14|TRBD1|TRBJ1-1|TRBV19
CASSIHRGFTEAFF
TGTGCCAGTAGTATTCACAGGGGGTTCACTGAAGCTTTCTTT
>NA|17|TRBD2|TRBJ2-1|TRBV30
CAWRTSGGGVDHNEQFF
TGTGCCTGGAGAACTAGCGGGGGTGGCGTAGACCACAATGAGCAGTTCTTC
>NA|16|TRBD1|TRBJ1-1|TRBV5-4
CASSPRPGQGIDEAFF
TGTGCCAGCAGCCCGCGGCCGGGACAGGGTATAGATGAAGCTTTCTTT
>few|13|NA|TRBJ1-2|TRBV27
CASSPKGWAGYTF
TGTGCCAGCAGTCCAAAGGGGTGGGCCGGCTACACCTTC
>NA|14|TRBD2|TRBJ2-7|TRBV7-8
CASSPSGGFHEQYF
TGTGCCAGCAGCCCTAGCGGGGGGTTCCACGAGCAGTACTTC
>NA|15|NA|TRBJ1-4|TRBV6-5
CASSYSWANNEKLFF
TGTGCCAGCAGTTACTCGTGGGCGAATAATGAAAAACTGTTTTTT
>NA|16|TRBD1|TRBJ1-1|TRBV27
CASRLNPQGLNTEAFF
TGTGCCAGCAGGCTAAACCCACAGGGGCTGAACACTGAAGCTTTCTTT
>once|14|NA|TRBJ2-7|TRBV10-3
CAISGGPLSYEQYF
TGTGCCATCAGTGGAGGCCCCCTCTCCTACGAGCAGTACTTC
>NA|11|NA|TRBJ1-4|TRBV6-5
CASRLDEKLFF
TGTGCCAGCAGACTAGATGAAAAACTGTTTTTT
>NA|18|TRBD1|TRBJ1-1|TRBV5-1
CASSWTGTGSSRNTEAFF
TGCGCCAGCAGTTGGACCGGGACAGGATCGTCCAGGAACACTGAAGCTTTCTTT
>once|17|TRBD1|TRBJ2-7|TRBV6-1
CASSVKVRDSYSYEQYF
TGTGCCAGCAGTGTAAAAGTTAGGGACAGCTATTCCTACGAGCAGTACTTC
>NA|12|NA|TRBJ1-1|TRBV12-5
CASGLADMRAFF
TGTGCTAGTGGTTTGGCCGATATGAGGGCTTTCTTT
>NA|16|TRBD1|TRBJ1-1|TRBV5-1
CASGQGSSVPGTEAFF
TGCGCCAGCGGACAGGGGTCAAGTGTCCCCGGGACTGAAGCTTTCTTT
>NA|15|TRBD1|TRBJ1-2|TRBV7-8
CASSGQGPLNYGYTF
TGTGCCAGCAGCGGACAGGGACCTCTGAACTATGGCTACACCTTC